What follows are 26 T cell receptor beta chains derived from one specimen sequenced in a study of CD8 T cells in ankylosing spondylitis. Overall study results and limits: In ankylosing spondylitis blood, a motif of about 8 highly homologous TCR beta variants appeared characteristic.

Their specific antigens are unknown. TCRdb reprocessed the 5' RACE reads via MiXCR and lists one record per CDR3 protein. The repertoire holds 500,000 to 550,000 distinct CDR3 sequences, with about an eighth as singletons. The material sequenced was blood, either unsorted or a sorted T cell fraction (not recorded which). Receptors were obtained from a male donor with ankylosing spondylitis.

This clonotype was picked up many times. The rearrangement joins TRBV5-6 to TRBJ1-5, with 8 bases fitting TRBD1. The CDR3 runs 15 residues. Germline lookup yields CDR1 SGHDT and CDR2 YYEEEE. Trimming at V came to 3 bases and at J to 3 bases, leaving 5 bases not matched to a gene. DNA of the CDR3: TGTGCCAGCAGCTCCTGGACAGGGAACAATCAGCCCCAGCATTTT. Translating gives CASSSWTGNNQPQHF.

The gene calls are TRBV11-2 and TRBJ2-1; a weak D match, TRBD2 (7 bases). Germline V gene sequence: CDR1 SGHAT, CDR2 FQNNGV. The V end was cut by 5 bases, the J end by 9 bases, with 23 bases between. There are 16 residues in the CDR3. The CDR3 DNA reads as TGTGCCAGCAGCCCCTATCGGGGGGCGGGGAACGGTGAGCAGTTCTTC. It translates to CASSPYRGAGNGEQFF.

This clonotype has just a few counts. The chain uses TRBV3-1 and TRBJ2-5; perhaps D is TRBD1 or TRBD2 (5 bases each). The CDR3 is 13 residues long. Germline-derived CDR1 and CDR2 are LGHDT and YNNKEL (reference sequence). The ends were cut back, 2 bases at V and 3 bases at J, with 7 bases in the middle. The CDR3 sequence is CASSQRGEETQYF. DNA of the CDR3: TGTGCCAGCAGCCAACGAGGGGAAGAGACCCAGTACTTC.

The gene calls are TRBV20-1 and TRBJ1-2, with TRBD1 as a possible D gene (5 bases). Germline V lookup: CDR1 DFQATT, CDR2 SNEGSKA (reference sequence). The length of the CDR3 is 13 residues. V was clipped by 4 bases and J by 6 bases, with 15 bases between them. The CDR3 DNA is TGCAGTGCTACCAGGGAGGAGTTTGATGGCTACACCTTC. This encodes CSATREEFDGYTF.

This clonotype occurred a few times. This rearrangement joins TRBV6-6 to TRBJ1-5, with TRBD1 matching over 7 bases. CDR3 length: 12 amino acids. Looked up from germline, CDR1 is MNHNY and CDR2 is SVGAGI (reference sequence). The junction had 5 bases not matched to a gene; V was cut back by 8 bases and J by 7 bases. CDR3 sequence reads: CASRTGEQPQHF. Here the CDR3 DNA reads TGTGCCAGCCGGACAGGAGAACAGCCCCAGCATTTT.

This clonotype turned up a few times. The chain links TRBV9 to TRBJ2-1; D gene unclear. The CDR3 is made up of 16 amino acids. V lost 4 bases and J lost 0, with 14 bases in between. From germline, CDR1 is SGDLS and CDR2 YYNGEE. CDR3 protein: CASSPYGTSSYNEQFF. CDR3 coding DNA: TGTGCCAGCAGCCCCTACGGTACGAGCTCCTACAATGAGCAGTTCTTC. Supplemented by reference TRBV9 and TRBJ2-1, the full variable domain reads DSGVTQTPKHLITATGQRVTLRCSPRSGDLSVYWYQQSLDQGLQFLIQYYNGEERAKGNILERFSAQQFPDLHSELNLSSLELGDSALYFCASSPYGTSSYNEQFFGPGTRLTVL.

The V and J genes are TRBV6-2 or TRBV6-3 and TRBJ2-7; TRBD2 aligns across 11 bases. Trimming took 2 bases from V and 5 from J; bases not matched to a gene: 14. This CDR3 is 18 amino acids long. Germline CDR1 MNHEY, CDR2 SVGEGT. The CDR3 spells CASSYPTSGSRGLDEQYV. DNA of the CDR3: TGTGCCAGCAGTTACCCCACTAGCGGGAGTAGGGGGTTGGACGAGCAGTACGTC.

This clonotype was seen more than once but under ten times. V usage is TRBV2 and J usage is TRBJ2-5; TRBD2 agrees at 8 bases. Germline CDR1 reads SNHLY; CDR2 reads FYNNEI. J gave up 5 bases and V 7 bases, and 12 bases lay outside the gene matches. The CDR3 loop spans 15 amino acids. The CDR3 nucleotides are TGTGCCAGCAACAGCGGGAGCGGGACCGGGGAGACCCAGTACTTC. It encodes CASNSGSGTGETQYF.

This clonotype has more than one count but fewer than ten. The gene calls are TRBV20-1 and TRBJ2-1, with 11 positions matching TRBD2. This CDR3 region has 16 residues. Germline loops: CDR1 DFQATT, CDR2 SNEGSKA (reference sequence). The trim removed 0 bases at V and 4 bases at J, leaving 5 bases unmatched. The CDR3: CSAREYGTSGYNEQFF. DNA for the CDR3: TGCAGTGCTAGAGAATATGGGACTAGCGGATACAATGAGCAGTTCTTC.

V and J are TRBV7-2 and TRBJ2-7; 7 nucleotides agree with TRBD2. The CDR3 is 14 residues long. CDR1 SGHTA and CDR2 FQGNSA come from the germline V gene. The ends lost 4 bases at V and 6 bases at J; junction bases unmatched: 9. In nucleotides, the CDR3 is TGTGCCAGCAGCTCGATCCTAGCGGTTTCCGAGCAGTACTTC. It yields the protein CASSSILAVSEQYF.

This clonotype was seen many times. The junction departs from germline at one end; a sequencing error may be responsible. The chain's CDR3 is CASTQTAGEETQYF. In DNA form, the CDR3 reads TGTGCCAGCACCCAAACGGCGGGGGAAGAGACCCAGTACTTC. This sequence joins TRBV3-1 and TRBJ2-5; 7 bases fit TRBD2. From germline, CDR1 is LGHDT and CDR2 YNNKEL (reference sequence). The CDR3 length is 14 residues.

This clonotype appeared a few times. The chain recombines TRBV5-1 with TRBJ1-2, with TRBD1 identical over 8 bases. The J segment lost 4 bases and the V segment lost 5 bases, leaving 7 bases of the junction unmatched. CDR3 length equals 14 residues. Germline values: CDR1 SGHRS, CDR2 YFSETQ. The CDR3 DNA follows: TGCGCCAGCAGGCCGGGGACAGGCCCCTATGGCTACACCTTC. Protein: CASRPGTGPYGYTF.

The sample holds a few counts of this clonotype. This chain connects TRBV29-1 to TRBJ2-2, with 8 bases that match TRBD2. V trimming: 3 bases; J trimming: 7 bases; junction bases outside the gene matches: 10. Germline CDR1 and CDR2: SQVTM and ANQGSEA. This CDR3 has 15 amino acids. CDR3 DNA: TGCAGCGTTGAGAGTACCCGGGGGGGGAGCGGGGAGCTGTTTTTT. Its translation is CSVESTRGGSGELFF.

This clonotype came up a few times. This chain connects TRBV12-3 or TRBV12-4 to TRBJ2-2; tentatively, D is TRBD2 (5 bases). The V end was cut by 5 bases, the J end by 6 bases, with 16 bases between. CDR3 length: 15 amino acids. CDR3 sequence (DNA): TGTGCCAGCAGTCTCCTCTCGAGGGCAGCCGGGGAGCTGTTTTTT. Translating gives CASSLLSRAAGELFF.

This clonotype was counted ten times or more. The chain has TRBV4-1 and TRBJ1-2, with 9 nucleotides matching TRBD1. This CDR3 has 14 amino acids. The germline V gene has CDR1 MGHRA and CDR2 YSYEKL. Trimming at V came to 4 bases and at J to 6 bases, leaving 6 bases not matched to a gene. CDR3 nucleotide sequence: TGCGCCAGCAGCCCTGTAGGACAGGGGAATGGCTACACCTTC. As protein: CASSPVGQGNGYTF.

This clonotype has a count of ten or more. The chain has TRBV5-1 and TRBJ2-3; no clear D gene. Per the germline V gene, CDR1 is SGHRS and CDR2 is YFSETQ. Trimming took off 4 bases at V and 4 bases at J, with 10 bases between the two ends. The CDR3 has 13 amino acids. CDR3: CASSPGSPDTQYF. Written as DNA, the CDR3 is TGCGCCAGCAGCCCGGGTAGTCCAGATACGCAGTATTTT.

This clonotype has only a few counts. The chain is built from TRBV7-8 and TRBJ1-5; 8 bases map to TRBD1. The CDR3 totals 14 residues. Looked up from germline, CDR1 is SGHVS and CDR2 is FQNEAQ. V trimming: 5 bases; J trimming: 7 bases; junction bases outside the gene matches: 7. The CDR3 DNA reads as TGTGCCAGCAGCGCGGACAGGGTGGAGCAGCCCCAGCATTTT. This gives the protein CASSADRVEQPQHF.

The chain couples TRBV6-1 to TRBJ1-1; D unclear. The germline V gene has CDR1 MNHNS and CDR2 SASEGT. The CDR3 is 13 amino acids. V lost 3 bases to trimming and J lost 1 base, with 6 bases between them. The DNA of the CDR3 is TGTGCCAGCAGTGATAAACCGAACACTGAAGCTTTCTTT. This translates into CASSDKPNTEAFF.

This clonotype has ten or more counts. The V and J genes are TRBV24-1 and TRBJ2-3, with D hard to call. Germline loops: CDR1 KGHDR, CDR2 SFDVKD. Trimming removed 0 bases at V and 7 bases at J, with 10 bases between. The length of the CDR3 is 14 residues. DNA for the CDR3: TGTGCCACCAGTGATTTGAGGCAGGCGAATACGCAGTATTTT. As protein: CATSDLRQANTQYF.

This clonotype was picked up a small number of times. The chain uses TRBV7-2 and TRBJ2-7; TRBD2 agrees at 8 bases. Trimming cost V 5 bases and J 8 bases; bases outside gene matches: 11. Germline V gene sequence: CDR1 SGHTA, CDR2 FQGNSA. The CDR3 is 14 residues long. The CDR3: CASSETSGGRQQYF. The CDR3 region has the DNA TGTGCCAGCAGCGAGACGAGCGGGGGCCGCCAGCAGTACTTC. The complete variable domain, with remaining parts taken from reference TRBV7-2 and TRBJ2-7, reads GAGVSQSPSNKVTEKGKDVELRCDPISGHTALYWYRQSLGQGLEFLIYFQGNSAPDKSGLPSDRFSAERTGGSVSTLTIQRTQQEDSAVYLCASSETSGGRQQYFGPGTRLTVT.

This clonotype was picked up a small number of times. V and J are TRBV20-1 and TRBJ2-5, with D possibly matching TRBD2 (6 bases). In germline, CDR1 is DFQATT, CDR2 SNEGSKA (reference sequence). The CDR3 is made up of 15 amino acids. Trimming removed 2 bases at V and 5 bases at J, with 18 bases between. For the CDR3, the DNA is TGCAGTGCTAGAAGAGCCCCTAGCGTGACTGAGACCCAGTACTTC. Translating gives CSARRAPSVTETQYF.

Only a few counts were recorded for this clonotype. The V and J genes are TRBV20-1 and TRBJ2-5; D call uncertain. The CDR3 has 13 residues. V was clipped by 5 bases and J by 3 bases, with 13 bases between them. CDR1 and CDR2 from the germline V gene are DFQATT and SNEGSKA (reference sequence). DNA for the CDR3: TGCAGTGCTCAAAACAGCCGGGAAGAGACCCAGTACTTC. Translating it yields CSAQNSREETQYF.

This clonotype was counted ten times or more. V gene TRBV5-6 combines with J gene TRBJ2-1, with 8 bases that match TRBD2. V trimming: 1 base; J trimming: 7 bases; junction bases outside the gene matches: 16. The length of the CDR3 is 18 residues. Germline V gene sequence: CDR1 SGHDT, CDR2 YYEEEE. The CDR3 sequence is CASSLPGLTSGHSNEQFF. Here the CDR3 DNA reads TGTGCCAGCAGCTTGCCGGGGCTTACTAGCGGCCACTCGAATGAGCAGTTCTTC. Complete variable domain (other parts from reference TRBV5-6 and TRBJ2-1): DAGVTQSPTHLIKTRGQQVTLRCSPKSGHDTVSWYQQALGQGPQFIFQYYEEEERQRGNFPDRFSGHQFPNYSSELNVNALLLGDSALYLCASSLPGLTSGHSNEQFFGPGTRLTVL.

In this sample, this clonotype turned up a few times. V and J are TRBV29-1 and TRBJ2-1; D ambiguous. CDR1 and CDR2 from the germline V gene are SQVTM and ANQGSEA. CDR3 length equals 14 residues. V gave up 7 bases and J gave up 7 bases, with 20 bases separating them. Written as DNA, the CDR3 is TGCAGCGCCTCCCGGGCTCCCCTGGGAAATGAGCAGTTCTTC. It yields the protein CSASRAPLGNEQFF.

The genes are TRBV20-1 and TRBJ1-6; D possibly corresponds to TRBD1 (6 bases). The CDR3 runs 16 residues. Trimming cost V 0 bases and J 10 bases, with 19 bases left between them. Germline lookup yields CDR1 DFQATT and CDR2 SNEGSKA (reference sequence). DNA for the CDR3: TGCAGTGCTAGAGATAGACAGGCGTTCAGCGGGTCACCCCTCCACTTT. Amino acid sequence: CSARDRQAFSGSPLHF.

CDR3 amino acids: CSASSGRGRYEQYF. The CDR3, as DNA: TGCAGTGCTTCTAGCGGGAGAGGTCGCTACGAGCAGTACTTC. The genes are TRBV20-1 and TRBJ2-7; 10 bases agree with TRBD2. The germline CDR1 and CDR2 sequences are DFQATT and SNEGSKA (reference sequence). V trimming: 5 bases; J trimming: 3 bases; junction bases outside the gene matches: 7. The CDR3 sequence is 14 residues long.